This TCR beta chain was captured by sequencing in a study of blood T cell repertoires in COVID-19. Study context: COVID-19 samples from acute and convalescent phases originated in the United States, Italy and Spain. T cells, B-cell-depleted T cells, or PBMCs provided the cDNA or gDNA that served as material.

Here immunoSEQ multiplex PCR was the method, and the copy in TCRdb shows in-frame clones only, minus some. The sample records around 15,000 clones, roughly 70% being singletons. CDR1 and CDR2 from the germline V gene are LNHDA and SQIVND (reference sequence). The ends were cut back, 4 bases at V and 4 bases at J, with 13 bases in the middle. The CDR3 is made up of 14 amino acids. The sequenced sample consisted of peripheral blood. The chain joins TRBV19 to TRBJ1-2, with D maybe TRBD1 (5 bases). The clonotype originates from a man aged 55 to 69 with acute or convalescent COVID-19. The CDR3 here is CASSRQILRYGYTF. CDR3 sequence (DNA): TGTGCCAGTAGTAGACAGATTTTGCGCTATGGCTACACCTTC.